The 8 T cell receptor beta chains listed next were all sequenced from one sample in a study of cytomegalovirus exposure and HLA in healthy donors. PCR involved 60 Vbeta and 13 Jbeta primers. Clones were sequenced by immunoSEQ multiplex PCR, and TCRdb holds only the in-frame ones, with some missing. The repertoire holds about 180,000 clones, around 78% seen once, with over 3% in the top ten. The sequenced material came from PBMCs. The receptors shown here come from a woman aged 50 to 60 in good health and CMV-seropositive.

CDR3 residues: CASSLQRPDTQYF. CDR3 coding DNA: TGTGCCAGCAGTCTCCAGAGGCCAGATACGCAGTATTTT. The chain employs TRBV27 and TRBJ2-3; no definite D call. Trimming took 5 bases from V and 4 from J, leaving 10 bases between them. Germline CDR1 and CDR2: MNHEY and SMNVEV (reference sequence). The CDR3 contains 13 residues.

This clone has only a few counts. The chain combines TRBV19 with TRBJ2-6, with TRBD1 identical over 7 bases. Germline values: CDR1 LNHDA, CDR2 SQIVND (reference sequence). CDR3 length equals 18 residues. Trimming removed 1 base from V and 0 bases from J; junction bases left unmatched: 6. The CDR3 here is CASSIARGPLSGANVLTF. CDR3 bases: TGTGCCAGTAGTATAGCGAGGGGGCCCCTCTCTGGGGCCAACGTCCTGACTTTC.

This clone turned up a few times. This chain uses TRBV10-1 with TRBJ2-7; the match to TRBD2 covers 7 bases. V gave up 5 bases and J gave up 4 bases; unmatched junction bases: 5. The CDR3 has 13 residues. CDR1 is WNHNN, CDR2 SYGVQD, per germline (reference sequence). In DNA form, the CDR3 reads TGCGCCAGCAGTTCGAGCGGGGCGTACGAGCAGTACTTC. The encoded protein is CASSSSGAYEQYF.

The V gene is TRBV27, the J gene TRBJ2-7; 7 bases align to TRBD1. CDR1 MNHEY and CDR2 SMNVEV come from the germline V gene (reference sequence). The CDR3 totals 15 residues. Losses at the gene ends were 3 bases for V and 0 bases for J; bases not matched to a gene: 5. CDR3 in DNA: TGTGCCAGCAGTTTCTCGGGACAGTTCTCCTACGAGCAGTACTTC. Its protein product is CASSFSGQFSYEQYF.

CDR3 protein: CASSAQVGSYEQYF. The CDR3 nucleotides read TGTGCCAGCAGTGCCCAGGTCGGATCCTACGAGCAGTACTTC. This chain links TRBV6-6 with TRBJ2-5; D gene unclear. The better agreement between TRBJ2-7 and the DNA end casts doubt on the J call. Looked up from germline, CDR1 is MNHNY and CDR2 is SVGAGI (reference sequence). The CDR3 consists of 14 residues.

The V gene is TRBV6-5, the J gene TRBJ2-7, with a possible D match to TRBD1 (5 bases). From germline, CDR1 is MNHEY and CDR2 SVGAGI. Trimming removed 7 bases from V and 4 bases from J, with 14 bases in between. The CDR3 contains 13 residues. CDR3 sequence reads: CASKVPGQYEQYF. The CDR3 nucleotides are TGTGCCAGCAAGGTTCCAGGGCAGTACGAGCAGTACTTC.

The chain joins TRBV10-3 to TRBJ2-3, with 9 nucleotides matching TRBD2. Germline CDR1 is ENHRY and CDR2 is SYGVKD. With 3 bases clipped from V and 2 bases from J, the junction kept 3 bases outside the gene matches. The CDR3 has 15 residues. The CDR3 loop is CAISDSSGDTDTQYF. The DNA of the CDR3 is TGTGCCATCAGTGATTCTAGCGGGGACACAGATACGCAGTATTTT.

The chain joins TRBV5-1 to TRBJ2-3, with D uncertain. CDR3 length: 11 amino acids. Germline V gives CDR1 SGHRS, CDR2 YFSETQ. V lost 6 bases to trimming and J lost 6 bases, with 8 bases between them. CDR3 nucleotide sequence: TGCGCCAGCATGCTGGCCGATACGCAGTATTTT. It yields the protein CASMLADTQYF.